This T cell receptor (beta chain) was recovered during a study of graft-versus-host responses after intestinal transplantation. The graft tissue was processed, and this released both intraepithelial and lamina propria lymphocytes. The protocol was immunoSEQ multiplex PCR, while the TCRdb copy is restricted to in-frame clones and leaves out a portion. Among approximately 15,000 clones listed, approximately 59% were seen once. General study findings and limits: GvH clonotypes were identified within recipient marrow, with a subset emerging first in ileum or blood. Within allografts, high graft-versus-host to host-versus-graft clonal ratios were seen among patients with graft-donor T cell macrochimerism. Early post-transplant HvG declines were associated with peak circulating GvH clone levels.

This clone was detected only once. Its antigen is undetermined. This sample comprised ileum tissue, obtained 524 days after transplant. The clonotype was recovered from a human patient who received an intestinal transplant, so some T cells may come from the graft donor.

The CDR3 sequence: CASSASSGGAFEQFF. The CDR3 bases are TGTGCCAGCAGTGCGTCTAGCGGGGGGGCATTTGAGCAGTTCTTC. V is TRBV6-1 and J is TRBJ2-1; TRBD2 matches 12 bases. This CDR3 has 15 residues. Trimming at V came to 4 bases and at J to 9 bases, leaving 7 bases not matched to a gene. From germline, CDR1 is MNHNS and CDR2 SASEGT.